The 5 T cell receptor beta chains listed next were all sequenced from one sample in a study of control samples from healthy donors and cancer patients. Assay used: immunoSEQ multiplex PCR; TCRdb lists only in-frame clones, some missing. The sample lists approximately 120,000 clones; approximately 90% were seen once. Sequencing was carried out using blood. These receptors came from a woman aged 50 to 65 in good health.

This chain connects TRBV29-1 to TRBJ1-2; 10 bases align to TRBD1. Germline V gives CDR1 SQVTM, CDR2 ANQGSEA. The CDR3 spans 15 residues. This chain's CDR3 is CRVTGTGDSNYGYTF. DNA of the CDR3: TGCAGGGTTACCGGGACAGGGGATTCTAACTATGGCTACACCTTC.

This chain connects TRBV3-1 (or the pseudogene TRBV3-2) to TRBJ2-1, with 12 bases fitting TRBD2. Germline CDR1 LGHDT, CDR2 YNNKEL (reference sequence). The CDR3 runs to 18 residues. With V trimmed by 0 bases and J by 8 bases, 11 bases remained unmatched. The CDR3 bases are TGTGCCAGCAGCCAAGATCCACTAGCGGGGGGTCGTGTGGATGAGCAGTTCTTC. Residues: CASSQDPLAGGRVDEQFF.

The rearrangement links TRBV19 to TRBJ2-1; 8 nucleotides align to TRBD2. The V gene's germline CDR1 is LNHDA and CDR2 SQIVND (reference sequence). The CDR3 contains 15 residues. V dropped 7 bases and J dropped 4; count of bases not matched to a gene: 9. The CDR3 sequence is CASTPSSGSYNEQFF. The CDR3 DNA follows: TGTGCCAGTACCCCATCTAGCGGGTCATACAATGAGCAGTTCTTC.

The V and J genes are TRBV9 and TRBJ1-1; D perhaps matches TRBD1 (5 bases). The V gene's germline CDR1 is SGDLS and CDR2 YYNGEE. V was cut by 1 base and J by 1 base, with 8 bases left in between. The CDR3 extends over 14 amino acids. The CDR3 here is CASSVMGENTEAFF. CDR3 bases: TGTGCCAGCAGCGTAATGGGGGAGAACACTGAAGCTTTCTTT. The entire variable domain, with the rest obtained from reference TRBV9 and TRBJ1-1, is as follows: DSGVTQTPKHLITATGQRVTLRCSPRSGDLSVYWYQQSLDQGLQFLIQYYNGEERAKGNILERFSAQQFPDLHSELNLSSLELGDSALYFCASSVMGENTEAFFGQGTRLTVV.

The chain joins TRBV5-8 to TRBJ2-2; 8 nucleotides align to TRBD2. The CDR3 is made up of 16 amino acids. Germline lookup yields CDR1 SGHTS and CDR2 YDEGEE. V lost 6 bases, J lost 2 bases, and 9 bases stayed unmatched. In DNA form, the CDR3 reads TGTGCCAGCAACCCGGAACTAGCGGCAAACACCGGGGAGCTGTTTTTT. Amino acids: CASNPELAANTGELFF.